This entry concerns a single T cell receptor beta chain. The target antigen is unknown. Profiling relied on immunoSEQ multiplex PCR, and the TCRdb table lists in-frame clones only, not all of them. This sample has around 26,000 clones; 70% occur once, and the top ten carry about 11%. Stated time point: week 11, during vaccination. Topical imiquimod accompanied each vaccine dose, which consisted of 300 ug of mutant IDH1 20-mer peptide. Donor tumors were new WHO grade 3 or 4 IDH1-mutant, ATRX-lost astrocytomas. This sample is part of a study of a mutant IDH1 vaccine in newly diagnosed glioma. Study-wide context: The vaccination schedule gave patients eight doses in weeks 1, 3, 5, 7, 11, 15, 19 and 23.

This receptor was taken from a man between 18 and 29 years old with glioma. Some clones in this sample may be carry-over from other donors' samples. The sample in question was peripheral blood mononuclear cells (PBMCs), obtained from a glioma patient whose treatment included an IDH1 peptide vaccine.

The CDR3 sequence is CASRDTASPGVSYEQYF. The CDR3 DNA reads as TGTGCCAGTCGTGATACGGCCTCTCCGGGAGTCTCCTACGAGCAGTACTTC. The chain uses TRBV19 and TRBJ2-7; D might be TRBD2 (6 bases). The CDR3 has 17 amino acids. The germline gives CDR1 LNHDA, CDR2 SQIVND (reference sequence). Trimming stripped 8 bases from V and 0 bases from J, with 23 bases between.